Listed here are 10 T cell receptor beta chains from one sample, sequenced in a study of blood T cells in healthy people across ages. A J-beta primer mix and a sample-barcoded 5' primer were used in a second PCR of roughly 7 to 12 cycles. One entry per CDR3 protein, called by TCRdb with MiXCR from the 5' RACE reads. This table holds 700,000 or so distinct CDR3 sequences, 35% to 50% found once. The sample taken for sequencing was blood. The receptors shown here come from a man older than 75 in good health.

DNA of the CDR3: TGTGCCAGCAGTCCGGGACAGGATAGATATGATCAGCCCCAGCATTTT. Protein: CASSPGQDRYDQPQHF. The chain links TRBV6-2 or TRBV6-3 to TRBJ1-5, with 8 bases lining up with TRBD1. Germline CDR1 MNHEY, CDR2 SVGEGT. J was trimmed by 5 bases and V by 5 bases; bases with no gene match: 11. This CDR3 spans 16 amino acids.

This clonotype turned up a few times. The CDR3 is CSASPSGGVYNEQFF. The CDR3 DNA is TGCAGTGCTAGTCCTAGCGGGGGGGTTTACAATGAGCAGTTCTTC. The V gene is TRBV20-1, the J gene TRBJ2-1; 12 nucleotides line up with TRBD2. V shed 3 bases and J 4 bases; nucleotides not matched to a gene: 4. From germline, CDR1 is DFQATT and CDR2 SNEGSKA (reference sequence). The CDR3 is made up of 15 amino acids.

With regard to this clonotype: Relative to the germline gene, one junction end is altered; a read error may explain this. The CDR3, as DNA: TGCAGTGCCAGAGCCAGGGGGTTGGATACGCAGTATTTT. The encoded protein is CSARARGLDTQYF. The gene calls are TRBV20-1 and TRBJ2-3; 7 bases match TRBD1. The CDR3 sequence is 13 residues long. In germline, CDR1 is DFQATT, CDR2 SNEGSKA (reference sequence).

This chain connects TRBV12-3 or TRBV12-4 to TRBJ2-5, with D possibly matching TRBD2 (6 bases). Trimming shortened V by 6 bases and J by 11 bases, and 28 bases separated the two germline ends. This CDR3 region has 16 residues. DNA of the CDR3: TGTGCCAGCAGCCCCCCGGGGGACCCCATTTACAATGAGCAGTACTTC. It yields the protein CASSPPGDPIYNEQYF.

As for this clonotype: It may be a read error: a sequence one base away is much more abundant. The rearrangement links TRBV20-1 to TRBJ2-5, with 10 bases aligning to TRBD2. This CDR3 comprises 16 residues. Germline lookup yields CDR1 DFQATT and CDR2 SNEGSKA (reference sequence). In nucleotides, the CDR3 is TGCGGTGCTAGATCCGGTAGCGGGGGGACACAAGAGACCCAGTACTTC. Amino acid sequence: CGARSGSGGTQETQYF.

The J gene is TRBJ2-2, the V gene TRBV29-1; 9 nucleotides align to TRBD1. CDR1 is SQVTM and CDR2 is ANQGSEA in the germline V gene. The length of the CDR3 is 15 residues. Trimming took 5 bases from V and 2 from J; bases not matched to a gene: 6. For the CDR3, the DNA is TGCAGCGTTTCTAACAGGGGGCACAACACCGGGGAGCTGTTTTTT. It specifies CSVSNRGHNTGELFF.

The V gene is TRBV20-1, the J gene TRBJ2-2; D perhaps matches TRBD2 (6 bases). Germline loops: CDR1 DFQATT, CDR2 SNEGSKA (reference sequence). V was shortened by 3 bases and J by 8 bases, with 10 bases between the two germline ends. The CDR3 runs 12 residues. CDR3: CSASGGLGELFF. For the CDR3, the DNA is TGCAGTGCTAGCGGGGGACTTGGGGAGCTGTTTTTT.

In the case of this clonotype: Its ends do not fully match the called genes, so a read error is possible. The CDR3 DNA follows: TGCGGTGCTAGAGATATGGCGGCCTACGAGCAGTACTTC. Amino acid sequence: CGARDMAAYEQYF. The rearrangement joins TRBV20-1 to TRBJ2-7, with no clear D. The CDR3 extends over 13 amino acids. Germline V gene lookup returns CDR1 DFQATT and CDR2 SNEGSKA (reference sequence).

This CDR3 reads CASSSGQGTSPLHF. CDR3 nucleotide sequence: TGTGCCAGCAGCTCGGGACAGGGAACCTCACCCCTCCACTTT. V and J are TRBV7-2 and TRBJ1-6; the match to TRBD1 covers 9 bases. This CDR3 has 14 amino acids. Germline assignment: CDR1 SGHTA and CDR2 FQGNSA. J was trimmed by 10 bases and V by 4 bases; bases with no gene match: 5.

The rearrangement links TRBV12-3 or TRBV12-4 to TRBJ1-2, with 9 nucleotides matching TRBD1. The CDR3 runs 14 residues. J gave up 5 bases and V 5 bases, and 6 bases lay outside the gene matches. For the CDR3, the DNA is TGTGCCAGCAGTCCGGGACAGGGCTTTTATGGCTACACCTTC. It translates to CASSPGQGFYGYTF.